Each of the 9 T cell receptor beta chains below was sequenced from the same sample in a study of beta chain features in type 1 diabetes. Overall study findings and caveats: Shorter TCRB CDR3s, moderately but significantly so, were found in Type 1 diabetes patients in all four CD4+ subsets.

What these receptors recognize is not known. Sequenced material consisted of expressed TCRB transcripts (all of the isolated RNA was reverse transcribed). Clones were sequenced by immunoSEQ multiplex PCR, and TCRdb holds only the in-frame ones, with some missing. The sample yields roughly 350,000 clones, 8.5% to 10% seen once. Sequences were obtained from central memory CD4+ T cells from blood. These receptors came from a man younger than 45 with type 1 diabetes.

This chain links TRBV11-2 with TRBJ2-1; D uncertain. This CDR3 spans 17 amino acids. CDR1 is SGHAT and CDR2 is FQNNGV in the germline V gene. Trimming pared 2 bases from V and 3 bases from J, leaving 17 bases between. CDR3 nucleotide sequence: TGTGCCAGCAGCTTAAGGGTCGGGCCCTCGGGCTACAATGAGCAGTTCTTC. Translating it yields CASSLRVGPSGYNEQFF.

The chain carries TRBV7-2 and TRBJ2-5; 7 bases fit TRBD2. Germline V gene data show CDR1 as SGHTA and CDR2 as FQGNSA. With V trimmed by 1 base and J by 9 bases, 8 bases remained unmatched. This CDR3 spans 14 amino acids. The CDR3 spells CASSLDRGGRAQYF. DNA for the CDR3: TGTGCCAGCAGCTTAGATCGGGGAGGGAGGGCCCAGTACTTC.

This clone was recorded a few times. The V gene is TRBV2, the J gene TRBJ2-2; D remains unclear. The CDR3 runs to 14 residues. Trimming pared 4 bases from V and 6 bases from J, leaving 12 bases between. CDR1 and CDR2 (germline): SNHLY, FYNNEI. CDR3: CASSVSTIAGELFF. Here the CDR3 DNA reads TGTGCCAGCAGTGTTTCGACGATTGCCGGGGAGCTGTTTTTT. Based on the CDR3 plus reference TRBV2 and TRBJ2-2, the full variable domain is EPEVTQTPSHQVTQMGQEVILRCVPISNHLYFYWYRQILGQKVEFLVSFYNNEISEKSEIFDDQFSVERPDGSNFTLKIRSTKLEDSAMYFCASSVSTIAGELFFGEGSRLTVL.

This chain links TRBV7-2 with TRBJ2-5; 9 bases fit TRBD2. Looked up from germline, CDR1 is SGHTA and CDR2 is FQGNSA. J was trimmed by 7 bases and V by 5 bases; bases with no gene match: 11. CDR3 size: 15 residues. This CDR3 reads CASSLLAGSWGTQYF. CDR3 DNA: TGTGCCAGCAGCCTTCTAGCGGGGTCCTGGGGGACCCAGTACTTC.

The chain is built from TRBV5-5 and TRBJ1-2, with D tentatively TRBD1 (6 bases). Per the germline V gene, CDR1 is SGHKS and CDR2 is YYEKEE (reference sequence). This CDR3 comprises 15 residues. Trimming took 4 bases from V and 4 from J, leaving 17 bases between them. DNA for the CDR3: TGTGCCAGCAGCCGGACAACAGGGTCTAGCTATGGCTACACCTTC. Encoded protein: CASSRTTGSSYGYTF.

This sequence joins TRBV28 and TRBJ1-5; 8 nucleotides line up with TRBD1. The CDR3 is 15 amino acids. The V gene end was trimmed by 2 bases and the J gene end by 3 bases; junction bases not matched to a gene: 3. The V gene's germline CDR1 is MDHEN and CDR2 SYDVKM. The CDR3: CASSLPTGDNQPQHF. CDR3 bases: TGTGCCAGCAGTTTACCGACAGGGGACAATCAGCCCCAGCATTTT.

The chain joins TRBV5-1 to TRBJ2-3; 9 nucleotides align to TRBD2. The germline V gene has CDR1 SGHRS and CDR2 YFSETQ. The ends lost 4 bases at V and 4 bases at J; junction bases unmatched: 7. The CDR3 has 15 amino acids. Here the CDR3 reads CASSISGSPADTQYF. DNA for the CDR3: TGCGCCAGCAGCATTAGCGGGAGTCCCGCAGATACGCAGTATTTT.

This chain links TRBV7-2 with TRBJ2-3; 8 bases are a match to TRBD2. From germline, CDR1 is SGHTA and CDR2 FQGNSA. The CDR3 sequence is 14 residues long. J lost 5 bases, V lost 5 bases, and 6 bases had no gene match. The CDR3 DNA reads as TGTGCCAGCAGCCGAGCGGGAGCTGGAGATACGCAGTATTTT. As protein: CASSRAGAGDTQYF.

This clone was counted only a few times. This rearrangement joins TRBV7-9 to TRBJ1-1; D gene unclear. The germline V gene encodes CDR1 SEHNR and CDR2 FQNEAQ (reference sequence). The CDR3 has 13 amino acids. V lost 1 base, J lost 3 bases, and 6 bases lay in between. CDR3 sequence (DNA): TGTGCCAGCAGCTTAGTGACCGACACTGAAGCTTTCTTT. This sequence encodes CASSLVTDTEAFF. Full variable domain (remainder filled in from reference TRBV7-9 and TRBJ1-1): DTGVSQNPRHKITKRGQNVTFRCDPISEHNRLYWYRQTLGQGPEFLTYFQNEAQLEKSRLLSDRFSAERPKGSFSTLEIQRTEQGDSAMYLCASSLVTDTEAFFGQGTRLTVV.